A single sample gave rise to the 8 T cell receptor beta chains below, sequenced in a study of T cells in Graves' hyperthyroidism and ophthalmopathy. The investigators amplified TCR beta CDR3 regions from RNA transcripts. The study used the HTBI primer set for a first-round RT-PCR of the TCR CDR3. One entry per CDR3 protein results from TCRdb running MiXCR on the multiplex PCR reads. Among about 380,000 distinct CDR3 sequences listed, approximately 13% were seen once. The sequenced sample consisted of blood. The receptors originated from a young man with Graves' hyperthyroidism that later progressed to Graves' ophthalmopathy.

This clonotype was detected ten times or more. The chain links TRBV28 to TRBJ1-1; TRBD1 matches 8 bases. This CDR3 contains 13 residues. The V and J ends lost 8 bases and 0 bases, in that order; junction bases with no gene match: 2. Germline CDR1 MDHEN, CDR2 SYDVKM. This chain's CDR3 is CASGDRLNTEAFF. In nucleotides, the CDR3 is TGTGCCAGCGGGGACAGGCTGAACACTGAAGCTTTCTTT.

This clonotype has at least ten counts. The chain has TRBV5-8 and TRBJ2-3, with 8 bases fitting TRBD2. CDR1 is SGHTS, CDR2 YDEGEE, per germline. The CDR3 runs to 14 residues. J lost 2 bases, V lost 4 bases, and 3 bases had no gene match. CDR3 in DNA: TGTGCCAGCAGCCGCGGGGGGAACACAGATACGCAGTATTTT. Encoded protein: CASSRGGNTDTQYF.

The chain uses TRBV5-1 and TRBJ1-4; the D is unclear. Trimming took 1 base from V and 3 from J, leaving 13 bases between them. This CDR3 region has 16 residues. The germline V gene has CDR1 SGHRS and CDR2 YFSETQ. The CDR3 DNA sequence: TGCGCCAGCAGCTTGATCGGGCCAGCAGCTAATGAAAAACTGTTTTTT. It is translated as CASSLIGPAANEKLFF.

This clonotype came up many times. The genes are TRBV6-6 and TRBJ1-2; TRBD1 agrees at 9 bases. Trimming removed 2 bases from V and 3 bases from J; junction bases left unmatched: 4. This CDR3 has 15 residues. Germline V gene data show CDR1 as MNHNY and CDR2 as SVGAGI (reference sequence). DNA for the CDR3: TGTGCCAGCAGTTACGGCGGACAGGGGTACTATGGCTACACCTTC. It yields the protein CASSYGGQGYYGYTF.

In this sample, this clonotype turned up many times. The CDR3 DNA reads as TGTGCCAGCAGTTGGGACAGCCTGACGGATGAGCAGTTCTTC. Its protein is CASSWDSLTDEQFF. This chain joins TRBV6-2 or TRBV6-3 and TRBJ2-1; 7 positions match TRBD1. Germline V gives CDR1 MNHEY, CDR2 SVGEGT. V dropped 4 bases and J dropped 8; count of bases not matched to a gene: 8. This CDR3 is built from 14 residues.

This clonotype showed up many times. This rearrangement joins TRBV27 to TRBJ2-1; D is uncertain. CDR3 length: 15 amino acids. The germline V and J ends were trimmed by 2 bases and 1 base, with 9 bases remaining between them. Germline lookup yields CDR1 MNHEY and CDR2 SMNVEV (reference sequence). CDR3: CASSLIAGSYNEQFF. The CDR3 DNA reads TGTGCCAGCAGTTTAATTGCCGGTTCCTACAATGAGCAGTTCTTC.

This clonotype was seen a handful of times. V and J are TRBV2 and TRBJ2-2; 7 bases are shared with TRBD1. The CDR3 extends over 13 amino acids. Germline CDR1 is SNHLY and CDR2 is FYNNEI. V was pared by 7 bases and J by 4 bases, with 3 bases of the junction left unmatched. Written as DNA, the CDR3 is TGTGCCAGCAAACAGGGGCCCACCGGGGAGCTGTTTTTT. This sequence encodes CASKQGPTGELFF.

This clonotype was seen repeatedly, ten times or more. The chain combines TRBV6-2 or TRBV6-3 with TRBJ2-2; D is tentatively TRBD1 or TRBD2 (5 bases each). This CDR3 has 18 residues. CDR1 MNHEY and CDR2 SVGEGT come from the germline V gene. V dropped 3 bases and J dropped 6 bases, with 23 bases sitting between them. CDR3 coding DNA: TGTGCCAGCAGTTATAGTGCGAGGGGCTGGCAGAAGGCCGGGGAGCTGTTTTTT. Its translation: CASSYSARGWQKAGELFF.